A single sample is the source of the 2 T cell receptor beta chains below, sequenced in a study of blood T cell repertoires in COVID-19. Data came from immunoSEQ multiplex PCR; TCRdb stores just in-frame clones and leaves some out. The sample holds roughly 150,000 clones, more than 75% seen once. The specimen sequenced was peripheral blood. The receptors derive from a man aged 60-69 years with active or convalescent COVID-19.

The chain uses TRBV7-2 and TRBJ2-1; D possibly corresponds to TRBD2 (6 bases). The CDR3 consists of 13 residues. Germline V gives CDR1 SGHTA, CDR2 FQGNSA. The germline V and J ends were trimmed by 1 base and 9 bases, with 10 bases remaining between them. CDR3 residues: CASSLGMGGEQFF. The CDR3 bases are TGTGCCAGCAGCTTAGGGATGGGGGGTGAGCAGTTCTTC. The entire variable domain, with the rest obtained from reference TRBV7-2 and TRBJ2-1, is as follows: GAGVSQSPSNKVTEKGKDVELRCDPISGHTALYWYRQSLGQGLEFLIYFQGNSAPDKSGLPSDRFSAERTGGSVSTLTIQRTQQEDSAVYLCASSLGMGGEQFFGPGTRLTVL.

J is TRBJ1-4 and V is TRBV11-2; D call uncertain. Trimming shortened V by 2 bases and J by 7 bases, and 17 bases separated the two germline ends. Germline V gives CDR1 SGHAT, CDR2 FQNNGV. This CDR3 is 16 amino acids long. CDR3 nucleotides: TGTGCCAGCAGCTTATTAAGTATTCCCGGAGGTGAAAAACTGTTTTTT. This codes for CASSLLSIPGGEKLFF. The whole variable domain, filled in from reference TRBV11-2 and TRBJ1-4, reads EAGVAQSPRYKIIEKRQSVAFWCNPISGHATLYWYQQILGQGPKLLIQFQNNGVVDDSQLPKDRFSAERLKGVDSTLKIQPAKLEDSAVYLCASSLLSIPGGEKLFFGSGTQLSVL.